The 26 T cell receptor beta chains reported below all come from one sample, sequenced in a study of T cell repertoires in cytomegalovirus infection. Their specific antigens are unknown. TCRdb fed the reads into MiXCR, producing one record per CDR3 protein. Of hundreds of thousands of distinct CDR3 sequences listed, around a third are singletons. The source material was cultured CD8+ T cells from PBMCs, sampled from culture after CMV antigen stimulation. The receptors stem from a human donor in good health (CMV status not recorded). Some clones in this sample may be carry-over from other donors' samples.

This clonotype turned up a few times. The V call is TRBV20-1, the J call TRBJ1-5; D might be TRBD1 (5 bases). V lost 3 bases and J lost 0, with 9 bases in between. CDR1 and CDR2 from the germline V gene are DFQATT and SNEGSKA (reference sequence). CDR3 length equals 14 residues. The CDR3 spells CSARGTVSNQPQHF. DNA of the CDR3: TGCAGTGCTAGGGGGACCGTTAGCAATCAGCCCCAGCATTTT.

On this clonotype itself: A read error is possible here, since a much larger clone lies one base away. The chain combines TRBV7-2 with TRBJ1-2; TRBD1 aligns across 8 bases. Per the germline V gene, CDR1 is SGHTA and CDR2 is FQGNSA. This CDR3 spans 15 amino acids. The CDR3: CVSSLAAGGLDGYTF. For the CDR3, the DNA is TGTGTCAGCAGCTTAGCGGCAGGGGGCTTAGATGGCTACACCTTC.

This clonotype was counted only a few times. CDR3 protein: CASRVTGYSGNTIYF. Here the CDR3 DNA reads TGTGCCAGCAGAGTAACAGGGTACTCTGGAAACACCATATATTTT. V and J are TRBV6-1 and TRBJ1-3; perhaps TRBD1 as D (6 bases). Germline loops: CDR1 MNHNS, CDR2 SASEGT. V was clipped by 6 bases and J by 0 bases, with 12 bases between them. The CDR3 is 15 amino acids.

This clonotype appeared a few times. J is TRBJ1-1 and V is TRBV27; D not resolved. The germline V and J ends were trimmed by 0 bases and 8 bases, with 13 bases remaining between them. Germline V gives CDR1 MNHEY, CDR2 SMNVEV (reference sequence). This CDR3 is 14 amino acids long. CDR3 in amino acids: CASSLSRARREAFF. The DNA of the CDR3 is TGTGCCAGCAGTTTATCGAGGGCCCGACGGGAAGCTTTCTTT.

In nucleotides, the CDR3 is TGTGCCAGCAGGGGGGTTGAAGCTTTCTTT. It specifies CASRGVEAFF. This chain links TRBV12-3 or TRBV12-4 with TRBJ1-1; D may be TRBD1 (5 bases). V was pared by 6 bases and J by 7 bases, with 6 bases between. The CDR3 is 10 residues long.

This chain uses TRBV10-3 with TRBJ2-3; D gene uncertain. The germline CDR1 and CDR2 sequences are ENHRY and SYGVKD. V lost 3 bases and J 3 bases, leaving 10 bases between the germline ends. CDR3 length: 14 amino acids. The chain's CDR3 is CAISDPHHTDTQYF. For the CDR3, the DNA is TGTGCCATCAGTGATCCCCACCATACAGATACGCAGTATTTT.

The V and J genes are TRBV12-3 or TRBV12-4 and TRBJ1-1; tentatively, D is TRBD1 (5 bases). This CDR3 is built from 15 residues. Trimming left V 7 bases short and J 3 bases short, with 18 bases between. Here the CDR3 reads CASIPGRGADTEAFF. CDR3 DNA sequence: TGTGCCAGCATCCCGGGGCGGGGAGCGGACACTGAAGCTTTCTTT.

V gene TRBV7-6 combines with J gene TRBJ1-1, with TRBD1 as a possible D gene (5 bases). V gave up 3 bases and J gave up 3 bases, with 11 bases separating them. There are 14 residues in the CDR3. Germline CDR1 reads SGHVS; CDR2 reads FNYEAQ. DNA for the CDR3: TGTGCCAGCAGCTTTGGCAGGGCTGACACTGAAGCTTTCTTT. This codes for CASSFGRADTEAFF.

In nucleotides, the CDR3 is TGTGCTAGTGGTTTGAGGGTTAACACTGAAGCTTTCTTT. Translation gives CASGLRVNTEAFF. V is TRBV12-5 and J is TRBJ1-1; D is undetermined. The V and J ends lost 2 bases and 2 bases respectively, with 6 bases between them. The CDR3 contains 13 residues. Germline V gives CDR1 LGHNT, CDR2 FRNRAP.

CDR3 residues: CASSGRIGAFF. The CDR3 nucleotides are TGTGCCAGCAGTGGTAGGATCGGAGCTTTCTTT. This chain connects TRBV2 to TRBJ1-1; D call uncertain. The CDR3 totals 11 residues. The germline V gene has CDR1 SNHLY and CDR2 FYNNEI. Trimming shortened V by 4 bases and J by 10 bases, and 10 bases separated the two germline ends.

This clonotype has a count of ten or more. This chain connects TRBV7-2 to TRBJ2-5; D call uncertain. CDR1 SGHTA and CDR2 FQGNSA come from the germline V gene. CDR3 length: 14 amino acids. Trimming took off 3 bases at V and 5 bases at J, with 13 bases between the two ends. The chain's CDR3 is CASSFTPGSETQYF. CDR3 bases: TGTGCCAGCAGCTTTACCCCCGGCTCGGAGACCCAGTACTTC.

The CDR3: CATSSEGYTGVGEAFF. The CDR3 DNA follows: TGTGCCACCAGCAGCGAGGGTTATACAGGGGTGGGTGAAGCTTTCTTT. The rearrangement joins TRBV15 to TRBJ1-1; 7 bases line up with TRBD1. Germline CDR1 is LNHNV and CDR2 is YYDKDF (reference sequence). Losses at the gene ends were 3 bases for V and 7 bases for J; bases not matched to a gene: 14. CDR3 size: 16 residues.

As regards this clonotype: The junction differs from germline at one of its ends, possibly a read error. This chain joins TRBV27 and TRBJ2-7; D might be TRBD1 (6 bases). The CDR3 length is 14 residues. CDR1 is MNHEY and CDR2 is SMNVEV in the germline V gene (reference sequence). This CDR3 reads CVSHPTGTTYEQYF. The CDR3 bases are TGTGTCAGCCACCCTACCGGGACAACCTACGAGCAGTACTTC.

This clonotype turned up a few times. The chain employs TRBV12-3 or TRBV12-4 and TRBJ2-2; TRBD2 matches 8 bases. J was trimmed by 7 bases and V by 5 bases; bases with no gene match: 9. The CDR3 covers 15 residues. The CDR3 DNA reads TGTGCCAGCAGTACCGGAAGCGGGGGCGGCGGGGAGCTGTTTTTT. This codes for CASSTGSGGGGELFF.

The chain carries TRBV6-5 and TRBJ2-3; D is perhaps TRBD1 (6 bases). Germline V lookup: CDR1 MNHEY, CDR2 SVGAGI. Trimming stripped 6 bases from V and 1 base from J, with 11 bases between. The CDR3 contains 14 residues. The CDR3 sequence: CASSTQGRTDTQYF. CDR3 in DNA: TGTGCCAGCAGCACCCAGGGGCGCACAGATACGCAGTATTTT.

V is TRBV4-1 and J is TRBJ2-1; 7 positions match TRBD2. The CDR3 has 16 residues. Germline V gives CDR1 MGHRA, CDR2 YSYEKL. V lost 1 base and J lost 1; bases outside the gene matches: 4. CDR3: CASSQVPGGSYNEQFF. CDR3 bases: TGCGCCAGCAGCCAAGTTCCGGGGGGTTCCTACAATGAGCAGTTCTTC.

This chain connects TRBV7-2 to TRBJ2-5; D is perhaps TRBD1 or TRBD2 (6 bases each). The CDR3 length is 15 residues. Trimming stripped 10 bases from V and 0 bases from J, with 18 bases between. Looked up from germline, CDR1 is SGHTA and CDR2 is FQGNSA. In DNA, the CDR3 is TGTGCCACCACTACCTGGAGGGGGGACCAAGAGACCCAGTACTTC. Translation: CATTTWRGDQETQYF.

This sequence joins TRBV6-6 and TRBJ2-4; no reliable D call. V was pared by 8 bases and J by 0 bases, with 11 bases between. The CDR3 runs 14 residues. CDR1 and CDR2 from the germline V gene are MNHNY and SVGAGI (reference sequence). CDR3 region: CASVAGIAKNIQYF. The CDR3 DNA is TGTGCCAGCGTAGCAGGAATAGCCAAAAACATTCAGTACTTC.

This clonotype appeared a few times. The rearrangement joins TRBV28 to TRBJ2-3; TRBD2 agrees at 8 bases. Germline CDR1 is MDHEN and CDR2 is SYDVKM. The CDR3 length is 16 residues. The V segment lost 10 bases and the J segment 1 base; nucleotides outside the gene matches: 13. CDR3 loop: CAKIPGRGDGTDTQYF. CDR3 DNA sequence: TGTGCCAAAATCCCAGGGCGGGGGGACGGCACAGATACGCAGTATTTT.

At least ten counts were recorded for this clonotype. V and J are TRBV12-3 or TRBV12-4 and TRBJ2-2; D may be TRBD2 (6 bases). Trimming left V 3 bases short and J 1 base short, with 9 bases between. This CDR3 is 15 amino acids long. CDR3 DNA sequence: TGTGCCAGCAGTTTTTACGGGGGGAACACCGGGGAGCTGTTTTTT. It translates to CASSFYGGNTGELFF.

This clonotype was seen ten or more times. J is TRBJ1-1 and V is TRBV12-3 or TRBV12-4; no reliable D call. Trimming shortened V by 4 bases and J by 1 base, and 4 bases separated the two germline ends. This CDR3 comprises 12 residues. The CDR3 DNA follows: TGTGCCAGCAGTTGGGAGAACACTGAAGCTTTCTTT. Amino acids: CASSWENTEAFF.

This clonotype has just a few counts. A much larger clone differs by one base, so this may be a read error. CDR3 sequence reads: CASSLVVYQETQYF. In nucleotides, the CDR3 is TGTGCCAGCAGCTTAGTGGTGTACCAAGAGACCCAGTACTTC. V and J are TRBV7-9 and TRBJ2-5; no clear D. V was pared by 1 base and J by 0 bases, with 6 bases between. CDR3 size: 14 residues. The germline V gene encodes CDR1 SEHNR and CDR2 FQNEAQ (reference sequence).

This clonotype was seen a handful of times. This chain links TRBV6-6 with TRBJ1-2; D is unclear. V was cut by 7 bases and J by 8 bases, with 20 bases left in between. CDR1 is MNHNY, CDR2 SVGAGI, per germline (reference sequence). The CDR3 consists of 14 residues. CDR3 in amino acids: CASIQSRKNRGYTF. In DNA, the CDR3 is TGTGCCAGCATCCAGTCCAGGAAGAATCGGGGCTACACCTTC.

This clonotype came up once. V usage is TRBV25-1 and J usage is TRBJ2-5; no clear D gene. CDR1 and CDR2 (germline): MGHDK, SYGVNS. CDR3 size: 13 residues. V lost 7 bases and J 5 bases, leaving 14 bases between the germline ends. The CDR3 nucleotides are TGTGCCAGCACTCGGACCGCGATTGAGACCCAGTACTTC. Protein product: CASTRTAIETQYF.

This clonotype was picked up a small number of times. The V gene is TRBV4-2, the J gene TRBJ2-7; maybe TRBD2 (6 bases). CDR1 and CDR2 (germline): LGHNA, YNFKEQ. This CDR3 spans 15 amino acids. V lost 1 base and J lost 3, with 13 bases in between. The CDR3 nucleotides read TGTGCCAGCAGCCAAGGTGCGGGGCCTGTCTACGAGCAGTACTTC. Its translation is CASSQGAGPVYEQYF.

The chain uses TRBV5-6 and TRBJ1-2; D gene ambiguous. Germline loops: CDR1 SGHDT, CDR2 YYEEEE. V lost 2 bases, J lost 6 bases, and 17 bases lay in between. The CDR3 contains 15 residues. The CDR3 nucleotides read TGTGCCAGCAGCTTTAGAGGGAAGAACTGGCATGGCTACACCTTC. This codes for CASSFRGKNWHGYTF.